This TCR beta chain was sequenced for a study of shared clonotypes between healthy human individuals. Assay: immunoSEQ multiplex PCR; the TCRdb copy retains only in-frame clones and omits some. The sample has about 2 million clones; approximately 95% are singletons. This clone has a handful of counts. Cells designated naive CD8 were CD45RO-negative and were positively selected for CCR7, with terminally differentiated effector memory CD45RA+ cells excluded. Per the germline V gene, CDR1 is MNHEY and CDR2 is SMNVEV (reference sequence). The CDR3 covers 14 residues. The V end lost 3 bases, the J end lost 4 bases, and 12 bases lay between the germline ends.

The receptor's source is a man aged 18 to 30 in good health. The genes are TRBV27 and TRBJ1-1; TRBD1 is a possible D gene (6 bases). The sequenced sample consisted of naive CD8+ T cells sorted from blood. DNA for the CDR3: TGTGCCAGCAGTTTCGGGGGGGCTGGCACTGAAGCTTTCTTT. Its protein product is CASSFGGAGTEAFF.